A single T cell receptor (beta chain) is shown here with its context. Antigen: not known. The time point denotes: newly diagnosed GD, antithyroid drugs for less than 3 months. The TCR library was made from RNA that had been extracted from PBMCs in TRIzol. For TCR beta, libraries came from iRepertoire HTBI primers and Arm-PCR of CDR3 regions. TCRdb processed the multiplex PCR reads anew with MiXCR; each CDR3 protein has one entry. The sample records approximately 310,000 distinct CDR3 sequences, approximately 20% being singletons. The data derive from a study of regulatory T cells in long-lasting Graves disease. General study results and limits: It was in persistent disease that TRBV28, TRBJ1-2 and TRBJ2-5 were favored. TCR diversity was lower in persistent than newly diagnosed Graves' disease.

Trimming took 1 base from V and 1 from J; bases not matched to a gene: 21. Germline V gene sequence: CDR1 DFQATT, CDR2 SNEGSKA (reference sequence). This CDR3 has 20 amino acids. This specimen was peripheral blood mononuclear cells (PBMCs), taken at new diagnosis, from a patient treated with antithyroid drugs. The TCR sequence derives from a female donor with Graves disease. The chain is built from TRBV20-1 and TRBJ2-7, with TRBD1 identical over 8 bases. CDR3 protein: CSARASRDRKGELNSYEQYF. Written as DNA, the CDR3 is TGCAGTGCTAGAGCCTCCCGGGACAGGAAGGGGGAGTTAAATTCCTACGAGCAGTACTTC.